The T cell receptor beta chain under discussion was sequenced for a study of T cells in Graves' hyperthyroidism and ophthalmopathy. Template material for amplifying TCR beta CDR3 regions consisted of RNA transcripts. TCR CDR3 underwent first-round RT-PCR with the HTBI primer set. TCRdb re-called the multiplex PCR reads through MiXCR, storing one row per CDR3 protein. The profile covers more than 350,000 distinct CDR3 sequences, with 15% appearing a single time and approximately 32% taken by the ten largest. This clonotype has at least ten counts. The CDR3 has 15 residues. The germline V and J ends were trimmed by 2 bases and 1 base, with 8 bases remaining between them. Germline V gives CDR1 MNHEY, CDR2 SMNVEV (reference sequence).

The genes are TRBV27 and TRBJ2-2; D not certain. The TCR comes from a woman aged 25 to 39 with Graves' hyperthyroidism. The specimen sequenced was blood. CDR3 in amino acids: CASSLRVVNTGELFF. The CDR3 DNA sequence: TGTGCCAGCAGTTTAAGGGTAGTGAACACCGGGGAGCTGTTTTTT.